This T cell receptor beta chain was profiled in a study of shared clonotypes between healthy human individuals. Study findings and constraints: What limited the represented genetic and exposure-history diversity was the small number of donors. Naive CD4 clonotypes overlapped across a handful of donors at around 5%.

The donors were adults (healthy and HIV-negative) with no recent acute infections or vaccinations. A CD45RA-negative memory subset and a CD45RA+ naive subset were separated from the CD4+ cells. V was cut by 2 bases and J by 0 bases, with 2 bases left in between. CDR1 KGHSH and CDR2 LQKENI come from the germline V gene. The CDR3 has 14 amino acids. This clone was picked up a small number of times. Its antigen remains unidentified. Profiling relied on immunoSEQ multiplex PCR, and the TCRdb table lists in-frame clones only, not all of them. The sample holds 1.6 million or so clones, approximately 97% seen once.

The V and J genes are TRBV18 and TRBJ2-6; no clear D. The specimen was naive CD4+ T cells sorted from blood. Regarding subset: CD45RA+ positively selected. The TCR comes from a man in his thirties or forties in good health. The CDR3 DNA follows: TGTGCCAGCTCACCAGACTCTGGGGCCAACGTCCTGACTTTC. This sequence encodes CASSPDSGANVLTF.